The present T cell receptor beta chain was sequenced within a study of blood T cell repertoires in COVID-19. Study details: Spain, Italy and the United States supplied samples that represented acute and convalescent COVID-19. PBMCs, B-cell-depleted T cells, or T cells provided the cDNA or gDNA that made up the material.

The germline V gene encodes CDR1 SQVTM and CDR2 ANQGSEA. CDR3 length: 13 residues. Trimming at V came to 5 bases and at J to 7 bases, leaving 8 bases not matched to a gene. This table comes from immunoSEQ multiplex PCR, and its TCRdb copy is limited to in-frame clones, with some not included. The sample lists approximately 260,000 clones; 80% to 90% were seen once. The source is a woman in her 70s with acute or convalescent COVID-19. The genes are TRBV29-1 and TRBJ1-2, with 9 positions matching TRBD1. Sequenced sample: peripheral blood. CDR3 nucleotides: TGCAGCGTTCCACAGGGACAGGGTGGTGGCTACACCTTC. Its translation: CSVPQGQGGGYTF.